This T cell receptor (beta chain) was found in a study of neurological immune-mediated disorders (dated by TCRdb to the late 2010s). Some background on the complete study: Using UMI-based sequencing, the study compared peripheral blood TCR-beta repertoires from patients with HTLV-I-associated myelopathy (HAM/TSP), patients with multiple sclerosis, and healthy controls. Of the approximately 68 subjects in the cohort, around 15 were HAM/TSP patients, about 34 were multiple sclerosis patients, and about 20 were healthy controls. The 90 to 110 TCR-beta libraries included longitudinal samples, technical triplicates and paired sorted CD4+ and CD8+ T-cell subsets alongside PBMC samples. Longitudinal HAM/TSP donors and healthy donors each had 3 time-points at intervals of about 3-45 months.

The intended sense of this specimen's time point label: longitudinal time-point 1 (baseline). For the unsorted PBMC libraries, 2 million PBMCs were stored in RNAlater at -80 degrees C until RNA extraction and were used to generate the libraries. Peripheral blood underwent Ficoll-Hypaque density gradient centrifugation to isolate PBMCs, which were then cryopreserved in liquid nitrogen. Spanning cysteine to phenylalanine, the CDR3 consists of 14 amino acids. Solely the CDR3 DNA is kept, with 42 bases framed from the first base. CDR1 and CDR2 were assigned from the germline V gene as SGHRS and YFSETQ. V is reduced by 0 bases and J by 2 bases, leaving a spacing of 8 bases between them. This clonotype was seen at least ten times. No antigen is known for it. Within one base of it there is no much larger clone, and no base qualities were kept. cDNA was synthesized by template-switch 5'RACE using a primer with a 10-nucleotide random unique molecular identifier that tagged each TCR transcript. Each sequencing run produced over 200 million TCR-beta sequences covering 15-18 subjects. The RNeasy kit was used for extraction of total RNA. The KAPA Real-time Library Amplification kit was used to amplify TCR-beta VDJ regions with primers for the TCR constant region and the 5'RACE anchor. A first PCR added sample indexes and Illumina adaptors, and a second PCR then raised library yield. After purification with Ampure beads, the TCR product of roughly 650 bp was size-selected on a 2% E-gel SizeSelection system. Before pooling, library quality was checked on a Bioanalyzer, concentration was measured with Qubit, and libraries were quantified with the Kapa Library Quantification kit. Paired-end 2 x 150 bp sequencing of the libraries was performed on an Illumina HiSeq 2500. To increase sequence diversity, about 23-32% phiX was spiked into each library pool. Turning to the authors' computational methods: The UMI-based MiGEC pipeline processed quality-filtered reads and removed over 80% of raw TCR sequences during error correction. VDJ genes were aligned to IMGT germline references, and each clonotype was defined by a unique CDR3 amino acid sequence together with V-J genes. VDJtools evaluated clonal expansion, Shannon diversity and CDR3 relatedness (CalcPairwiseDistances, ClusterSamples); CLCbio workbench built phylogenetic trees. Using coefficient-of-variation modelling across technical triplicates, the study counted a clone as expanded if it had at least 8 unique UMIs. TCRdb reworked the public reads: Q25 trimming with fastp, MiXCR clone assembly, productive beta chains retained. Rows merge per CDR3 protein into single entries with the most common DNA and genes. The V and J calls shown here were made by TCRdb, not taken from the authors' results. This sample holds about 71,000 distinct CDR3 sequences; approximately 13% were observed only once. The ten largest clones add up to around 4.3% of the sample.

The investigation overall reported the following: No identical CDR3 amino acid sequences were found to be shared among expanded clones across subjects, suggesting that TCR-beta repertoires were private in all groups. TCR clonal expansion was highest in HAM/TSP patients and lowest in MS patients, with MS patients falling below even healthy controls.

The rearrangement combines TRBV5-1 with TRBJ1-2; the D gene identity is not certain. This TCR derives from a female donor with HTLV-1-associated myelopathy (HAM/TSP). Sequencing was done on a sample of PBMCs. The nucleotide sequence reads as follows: TGCGCCAGCAGCTTGGCCTCCGTCAACTATGGCTACACCTTC. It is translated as CASSLASVNYGYTF.